This is a list of T cell receptor beta chains from one sample in a study of beta chain features in type 1 diabetes. Only in-frame clones appear in the TCRdb table, and some are missing; sequencing was by immunoSEQ multiplex PCR. The sample yields 240,000 or so clones, about 14% seen once. Material for sequencing was naive CD4+ T cells from blood. These receptors originate from a man aged 30 to 39 with type 1 diabetes. The CDR3 runs from the conserved cysteine through the conserved F or W. Each record gives: D gene, clone size, V gene, J gene, CDR3 protein, CDR3 DNA. The D gene is left open where the match is weak. Rows may omit the clone size; those that give it use once, few, many or a size class.

>NA|NA|TRBV6-5|TRBJ2-2
CAARVGTGELFF
TGTGCCGCCCGTGTCGGGACCGGGGAGCTGTTTTTT
>TRBD2|NA|TRBV5-1|TRBJ2-4
CASSSGLAGGPDIQYF
TGCGCCAGCAGCTCGGGACTAGCGGGAGGGCCGGACATTCAGTACTTC
>NA|NA|TRBV29-1|TRBJ1-3
CSVGGPRGSGNTIYF
TGCAGCGTTGGGGGGCCACGGGGCTCTGGAAACACCATATATTTT
>NA|few|TRBV18|TRBJ2-2
CASSPPPRPTGELFF
TGTGCCAGCTCACCACCTCCGAGGCCGACCGGGGAGCTGTTTTTT
>TRBD1|NA|TRBV7-9|TRBJ1-2
CASSPDRVGGYTF
TGTGCCAGCAGTCCGGACAGGGTGGGAGGCTACACCTTC
>TRBD1|NA|TRBV18|TRBJ2-7
CASYSGTGSEQYF
TGTGCCAGCTACTCCGGGACAGGGAGCGAGCAGTACTTC
>NA|few|TRBV9|TRBJ1-1
CASSVQVEDEAFF
TGTGCCAGCAGCGTTCAAGTGGAGGATGAAGCTTTCTTT
>NA|NA|TRBV5-4|TRBJ2-1
CASSLDPLAPYNEQFF
TGTGCCAGCAGCTTGGATCCCCTAGCGCCTTACAATGAGCAGTTCTTC
>TRBD1|NA|TRBV2|TRBJ1-5
CASSPGTANQPQHF
TGTGCCAGCAGCCCCGGGACAGCTAATCAGCCCCAGCATTTT
>TRBD1|NA|TRBV5-1|TRBJ1-2
CASSSQGGRDGYTF
TGCGCCAGCAGCTCCCAGGGGGGTAGAGATGGCTACACCTTC
>TRBD1|NA|TRBV19|TRBJ1-6
CASTIGTGESPLHF
TGTGCCAGTACCATAGGGACAGGGGAATCACCCCTCCACTTT
>NA|NA|TRBV30|TRBJ1-5
CAWSVRGMSNQPQHF
TGTGCCTGGAGTGTACGGGGAATGAGCAATCAGCCCCAGCATTTT
>NA|few|TRBV4-2|TRBJ2-7
CASSQETLAYEQYF
TGTGCCAGCAGCCAAGAGACACTAGCCTACGAGCAGTACTTC
>NA|few|TRBV7-2|TRBJ1-2
CASSPSTGTNYGYTF
TGTGCCAGCAGCCCCTCGACAGGAACCAACTATGGCTACACCTTC
>NA|few|TRBV5-6|TRBJ1-5
CASSTGNYQPQHF
TGTGCCAGCAGTACCGGGAACTATCAGCCCCAGCATTTT
>TRBD2|NA|TRBV13|TRBJ2-7
CASSFTSGGSYEQYF
TGTGCCAGCAGCTTCACTAGCGGGGGCTCCTACGAGCAGTACTTC
>TRBD1|NA|TRBV28|TRBJ2-3
CASISVWDRPTDTQYF
TGTGCCAGCATTAGCGTATGGGACAGGCCCACAGATACGCAGTATTTT
>TRBD2|NA|TRBV5-1|TRBJ2-1
CASSLALAGLINEQFF
TGCGCCAGCAGCTTGGCACTAGCGGGGCTAATCAATGAGCAGTTCTTC
>TRBD1|few|TRBV19|TRBJ1-2
CASSSGQGIRFSGYTF
TGTGCCAGTAGTAGCGGACAGGGGATTCGGTTTTCTGGCTACACCTTC
>NA|NA|TRBV5-1|TRBJ1-1
CASSSRRENTEAFF
TGCGCCAGCAGCTCCCGTCGCGAGAACACTGAAGCTTTCTTT
>TRBD1|NA|TRBV5-4|TRBJ1-6
CASSATGTGRIFGNSPLHF
TGTGCCAGCAGCGCCACCGGGACAGGGAGGATCTTTGGCAATTCACCCCTCCACTTT
>NA|few|TRBV6-5|TRBJ1-5
CASRQGPNQPQHF
TGTGCCAGCAGACAGGGCCCCAATCAGCCCCAGCATTTT
>NA|few|TRBV5-4|TRBJ2-1
CASSPPSRANEQFF
TGTGCCAGCAGCCCGCCGAGCCGAGCCAATGAGCAGTTCTTC
>TRBD1|NA|TRBV5-6|TRBJ1-2
CASSLQGDGLKRFREGYTF
TGTGCCAGCAGCCTGCAGGGGGACGGACTGAAAAGATTTCGAGAGGGCTACACCTTC
>TRBD1|NA|TRBV30|TRBJ2-7
CAWSYRDRASGEQYF
TGTGCCTGGAGTTACAGGGACAGGGCCTCAGGGGAGCAGTACTTC
>TRBD1|NA|TRBV30|TRBJ2-2
CAWTGTDSTGELFF
TGTGCCTGGACCGGGACAGACTCCACCGGGGAGCTGTTTTTT
>NA|few|TRBV4-2|TRBJ1-2
CASSQSTTVNYGYTF
TGTGCCAGCAGCCAGTCCACGACAGTTAACTATGGCTACACCTTC
>NA|NA|TRBV29-1|TRBJ2-7
CSVEDHRGARDEQHF
TGCAGCGTTGAAGATCATCGGGGGGCTAGGGACGAGCAGCACTTC
>TRBD2|NA|TRBV7-9|TRBJ2-1
CASSSLLAEQFF
TGTGCCAGCAGCTCGTTACTAGCGGAGCAGTTCTTC
>NA|few|TRBV30|TRBJ1-3
CAWRSSGNTIYF
TGTGCCTGGAGGAGCTCTGGAAACACCATATATTTT
>NA|few|TRBV2|TRBJ2-7
CASGPYEQYF
TGTGCCAGCGGGCCCTACGAGCAGTACTTC
>TRBD2|few|TRBV29-1|TRBJ2-7
CSVEGGTSGRIYEQYF
TGCAGCGTTGAAGGAGGGACTAGCGGGAGGATATACGAGCAGTACTTC
>NA|few|TRBV6-5|TRBJ2-2
CASRLGRLTGELFF
TGTGCCAGCAGGCTAGGGAGGTTGACCGGGGAGCTGTTTTTT
>TRBD1|NA|TRBV12-5|TRBJ2-1
CASVNDGQVSYNEQFF
TGTGCTAGTGTTAACGACGGACAGGTATCGTACAATGAGCAGTTCTTC
>NA|NA|TRBV20-1|TRBJ2-3
CTGVLTDTQYF
TGCACGGGGGTACTGACAGATACGCAGTATTTT
>NA|few|TRBV10-3|TRBJ2-6
CAISWTAPGANVLTF
TGTGCCATCAGTTGGACAGCCCCAGGGGCCAACGTCCTGACTTTC
>NA|NA|TRBV27|TRBJ2-5
CASSLRQQETQYF
TGTGCCAGCAGTTTAAGACAGCAAGAGACCCAGTACTTC
>NA|few|TRBV19|TRBJ1-5
CASSIQGRNQPQHF
TGTGCCAGTAGTATACAGGGGCGAAATCAGCCCCAGCATTTT
>NA|few|TRBV6-6|TRBJ1-5
CASSGTFLGQPQHF
TGTGCCAGCAGTGGGACATTTTTGGGGCAGCCCCAGCATTTT
>TRBD1|few|TRBV6-5|TRBJ2-1
CASSLDREVNEQFF
TGTGCCAGCAGTTTGGACAGGGAGGTCAATGAGCAGTTCTTC
>TRBD2|NA|TRBV15|TRBJ2-5
CATSRQVLAEETQYF
TGTGCCACCAGCAGGCAAGTCCTAGCGGAAGAGACCCAGTACTTC
>NA|NA|TRBV27|TRBJ1-2
CASSPGGYGYTF
TGTGCCAGCAGTCCCGGTGGCTATGGCTACACCTTC
>NA|NA|TRBV29-1|TRBJ2-1
CSVVRHLSRGNEQFF
TGCAGCGTTGTGAGACACCTTTCTAGGGGGAATGAGCAGTTCTTC
>NA|few|TRBV4-1|TRBJ1-2
CASSQENYGYTF
TGCGCCAGCAGCCAGGAGAACTATGGCTACACCTTC
>TRBD1|few|TRBV5-4|TRBJ1-2
CASSLGQTRGDYGYTF
TGTGCCAGCAGCTTGGGTCAGACCAGGGGGGACTATGGCTACACCTTC
>NA|few|TRBV11-2|TRBJ2-1
CASSLDWSNEQFF
TGTGCCAGCAGCTTAGATTGGAGTAACGAGCAGTTCTTC